This T cell receptor beta chain was sequenced for a study of beta chain features in type 1 diabetes. Findings of the study overall: Moderate yet significant TCRB CDR3 shortening was seen in Type 1 diabetes patients in all four CD4+ subsets.

Isolated RNA was reverse transcribed in full, so expressed TCRB transcripts were sequenced. Data came from immunoSEQ multiplex PCR; TCRdb stores just in-frame clones and leaves some out. The data show over 650,000 clones, with around an eighth seen just once and approximately 0.043% held by the top ten. Without exception, sorted populations had purity beyond 95%. This clone was counted only a few times. What it binds is unknown. The same CDR3 is also encoded by other DNA sequences in this sample. V lost 2 bases, J lost 5 bases, and 1 base stayed unmatched. Per the germline V gene, CDR1 is SGHTA and CDR2 is FQGNSA. The CDR3 loop spans 13 amino acids.

Material: naive CD4+ T cells from blood. The sequence derives from a man between 18 and 35 years old with type 1 diabetes. This chain links TRBV7-2 with TRBJ1-2; the match to TRBD1 covers 8 bases. The CDR3 bases are TGTGCCAGCAGCTTACAGGGGGCTTATGGCTACACCTTC. Its protein is CASSLQGAYGYTF.